This T cell receptor beta chain emerged from a study of T-cell memory formation after mild COVID-19. The CDR3 is 13 residues long. V lost 5 bases to trimming and J lost 3 bases, with 11 bases between them. Germline CDR1 SGHRS, CDR2 YFSETQ. Constant-segment primers and 5'RACE yielded cDNA libraries for TCR alpha and TCR beta, each carrying sample barcodes and UMIs. TCRdb redid the calling of the 5' RACE reads with MiXCR, one entry per CDR3 protein. The sample holds under 200,000 distinct CDR3 sequences; roughly 31% are singletons and the top ten take more than 10%. Source material: PBMCs or a T cell subset sorted from them (not recorded which). The receptor was isolated from an adult woman who had mild COVID-19 (a few samples of this study predate the infection). Cell type and time point are not known. V is TRBV5-1 and J is TRBJ2-5; possible D gene TRBD2, 5 bases. DNA of the CDR3: TGCGCCAGCAGGTCAATCGGGGAAGAGACCCAGTACTTC. This codes for CASRSIGEETQYF.